This T cell receptor beta chain originates from a study of blood T cell repertoires in COVID-19. Measured with immunoSEQ multiplex PCR; TCRdb has only the in-frame clones, and not every one. Of around 300,000 clones listed, more than 70% are singletons. There are 17 residues in the CDR3. J was trimmed by 0 bases and V by 4 bases; bases with no gene match: 7. From germline, CDR1 is SGHTA and CDR2 FQGNSA. Sequenced sample: peripheral blood. The chain employs TRBV7-2 and TRBJ1-5, with 9 bases aligning to TRBD1. The sequence was obtained from a woman in her thirties with COVID-19, enrolled during active disease. CDR3 sequence reads: CASSWDRDRYSNQPQHF. Written as DNA, the CDR3 is TGTGCCAGCAGCTGGGACAGGGACCGATATAGCAATCAGCCCCAGCATTTT.